Below, 18 T cell receptor beta chains from the same sample are listed, as sequenced in a study of T-cell memory formation after mild COVID-19. TCRdb reprocessed the 5' RACE reads with MiXCR, giving one entry per CDR3 protein. The data contain more than 350,000 distinct CDR3 sequences, 15% to 20% of them singletons. Source material: PBMCs or a T cell subset sorted from them (not recorded which). These receptors all stem from a man aged 18 to 30 who had mild COVID-19 (a few samples of this study predate the infection). Cell type and time point are not known.

The genes are TRBV5-1 and TRBJ2-7; TRBD1 matches 9 bases. The germline CDR1 and CDR2 sequences are SGHRS and YFSETQ. The CDR3 contains 15 residues. After removal of 1 base from V and 3 bases from J, the junction contained 5 bases not matched to a gene. In DNA, the CDR3 is TGCGCCAGCAGCTTGATCTTGGACAGGGGCTACGAGCAGTACTTC. It translates to CASSLILDRGYEQYF.

Only a few counts were recorded for this clonotype. The chain combines TRBV11-2 with TRBJ2-1; 10 bases line up with TRBD2. With 1 base clipped from V and 10 bases from J, the junction kept 4 bases outside the gene matches. Germline V CDR1 and CDR2: SGHAT, FQNNGV. CDR3 length equals 14 residues. This CDR3 reads CASSLGGLASEQFF. DNA for the CDR3: TGTGCCAGCAGCTTAGGGGGACTAGCGTCCGAGCAGTTCTTC.

V is TRBV12-3 or TRBV12-4 and J is TRBJ2-1; D not resolved. Trimming pared 6 bases from V and 11 bases from J, leaving 17 bases between. CDR3 length equals 13 residues. CDR3 sequence reads: CASRLTLPGQQFF. The CDR3 bases are TGTGCCAGCAGATTAACACTACCGGGCCAGCAGTTCTTC.

This clonotype was recorded a few times. J is TRBJ2-7 and V is TRBV6-5, with a tentative D call TRBD1 (6 bases). V was shortened by 6 bases and J by 4 bases, with 16 bases between the two germline ends. This CDR3 is built from 14 residues. Germline assignment: CDR1 MNHEY and CDR2 SVGAGI. The DNA for the CDR3 is TGTGCCAGCAGAAAAACGGCCAGGGGTTACGAGCAGTACTTC. It codes for CASRKTARGYEQYF.

J is TRBJ2-1 and V is TRBV7-9, with 9 bases identical to TRBD2. The CDR3 totals 15 residues. V was pared by 1 base and J by 6 bases, with 4 bases of the junction left unmatched. Germline CDR1 SEHNR, CDR2 FQNEAQ (reference sequence). The CDR3 sequence: CASSLGASGVNEQFF. In DNA form, the CDR3 reads TGTGCCAGCAGCTTAGGGGCTAGCGGGGTCAATGAGCAGTTCTTC.

The table lists this clonotype with a few counts. The rearrangement uses TRBV5-1 and TRBJ2-2; D might be TRBD2 (5 bases). V lost 3 bases and J 4 bases, leaving 19 bases between the germline ends. Germline V lookup: CDR1 SGHRS, CDR2 YFSETQ. CDR3 size: 17 residues. The CDR3: CASSSRTIASGTGELFF. CDR3 in DNA: TGCGCCAGCAGCTCCCGAACTATAGCGTCGGGCACCGGGGAGCTGTTTTTT.

V usage is TRBV5-1 and J usage is TRBJ2-7, with 9 bases aligning to TRBD1. From germline, CDR1 is SGHRS and CDR2 YFSETQ. V lost 3 bases to trimming and J lost 5 bases; unmatched junction nucleotides: 3. There are 13 residues in the CDR3. CDR3 in amino acids: CASSSQGADEQYF. The CDR3 bases are TGCGCCAGCAGCTCACAGGGGGCGGACGAGCAGTACTTC.

The V call is TRBV19, the J call TRBJ1-1; D gene ambiguous. V was cut by 7 bases and J by 3 bases, with 6 bases left in between. CDR3 size: 11 residues. CDR1 is LNHDA, CDR2 SQIVND, per germline (reference sequence). The CDR3 reads CASNQYTEAFF. As DNA, the CDR3 is TGTGCCAGTAACCAGTACACTGAAGCTTTCTTT. Filled out from reference TRBV19 and TRBJ1-1, the complete variable domain reads DGGITQSPKYLFRKEGQNVTLSCEQNLNHDAMYWYRQDPGQGLRLIYYSQIVNDFQKGDIAEGYSVSREKKESFPLTVTSAQKNPTAFYLCASNQYTEAFFGQGTRLTVV.

This clonotype was detected ten times or more. This chain connects TRBV6-2 or TRBV6-3 to TRBJ1-1; no definite D call. The CDR3 extends over 13 amino acids. The germline gives CDR1 MNHEY, CDR2 SVGEGT. Trimming shortened V by 4 bases and J by 2 bases, and 8 bases separated the two germline ends. In nucleotides, the CDR3 is TGTGCCAGCAGTTCCGTCGGTAACACTGAAGCTTTCTTT. Its protein is CASSSVGNTEAFF.

This clonotype was observed a handful of times. V is TRBV6-4 and J is TRBJ2-2; 7 nucleotides match TRBD2. CDR3 size: 18 residues. The V and J ends lost 0 bases and 6 bases, in that order; junction bases with no gene match: 13. Germline CDR1 reads MRHNA; CDR2 reads SNTAGT. This chain's CDR3 is CASSDSIVAGEQAGELFF. CDR3 in DNA: TGTGCCAGCAGTGACTCGATTGTAGCGGGTGAACAAGCCGGGGAGCTGTTTTTT.

V usage is TRBV7-9 and J usage is TRBJ2-3, with 11 bases matching TRBD2. CDR3 length: 17 amino acids. The germline gives CDR1 SEHNR, CDR2 FQNEAQ (reference sequence). The junction had 8 bases not matched to a gene; V was cut back by 3 bases and J by 3 bases. This chain's CDR3 is CASSFGLAGGPTDTQYF. The CDR3 DNA sequence: TGTGCCAGCAGCTTTGGGCTAGCGGGGGGCCCGACAGATACGCAGTATTTT.

The sample holds many counts of this clonotype. The rearrangement joins TRBV7-2 to TRBJ2-1; D is unresolved. The CDR3 contains 11 residues. Germline assignment: CDR1 SGHTA and CDR2 FQGNSA. V lost 6 bases to trimming and J lost 5 bases, with 5 bases between them. The CDR3 DNA reads TGTGCCAGCAGGCAGAACAATGAGCAGTTCTTC. Encoded protein: CASRQNNEQFF.

This clonotype was detected a few times. The V gene is TRBV20-1, the J gene TRBJ2-7, with 12 bases fitting TRBD1. This CDR3 is 15 amino acids long. Germline CDR1 reads DFQATT; CDR2 reads SNEGSKA (reference sequence). V shed 1 base, J shed 4 bases, and the junction held 5 bases outside the gene matches. The CDR3 sequence is CSARGGTGGAYEQYV. The CDR3 DNA sequence: TGCAGTGCTAGAGGGGGGACAGGGGGCGCGTACGAGCAGTACGTC.

The chain employs TRBV9 and TRBJ1-1, with D perhaps TRBD1 (5 bases). This CDR3 is built from 13 residues. Germline V CDR1 and CDR2: SGDLS, YYNGEE. V was shortened by 0 bases and J by 4 bases, with 7 bases between the two germline ends. DNA of the CDR3: TGTGCCAGCAGCGTAGGCAGGGCCACTGAAGCTTTCTTT. Its protein is CASSVGRATEAFF.

The CDR3 DNA follows: TGCGCCAGCAGCCCCGGACGGGGGGCTTACACCGGGGAGCTGTTTTTT. Its protein product is CASSPGRGAYTGELFF. V and J are TRBV5-1 and TRBJ2-2; perhaps TRBD2 as D (7 bases). Germline assignment: CDR1 SGHRS and CDR2 YFSETQ. This CDR3 spans 16 amino acids. V shed 4 bases and J shed 3 bases, with 16 bases lying between them.

This clonotype came up a few times. The V gene is TRBV7-9, the J gene TRBJ2-7; maybe TRBD2 (5 bases). The V gene lost 6 bases and the J gene lost 1 base, with 10 bases spanning the gap. Germline-derived CDR1 and CDR2 are SEHNR and FQNEAQ (reference sequence). This CDR3 has 13 amino acids. CDR3 nucleotide sequence: TGTGCCAGCAGTCCAGCGGTGTCCTACGAGCAGTACGTC. Residues: CASSPAVSYEQYV.

This clonotype was seen only a few times. J is TRBJ2-1 and V is TRBV24-1; D tentatively fits TRBD1 or TRBD2 (5 bases each). Between the trimmed V and J ends, which lost 4 bases and 5 bases, there was a span of 17 bases. The germline V gene has CDR1 KGHDR and CDR2 SFDVKD. CDR3 size: 16 residues. The CDR3 loop reads CATSDSDSGPHNEQFF. For the CDR3, the DNA is TGTGCCACCAGTGACAGCGACAGCGGCCCCCACAATGAGCAGTTCTTC.

This clonotype was observed at least ten times. The chain is built from TRBV7-2 and TRBJ2-1, with D possibly being TRBD1 (5 bases). V lost 0 bases and J 2 bases, leaving 5 bases between the germline ends. Germline V lookup: CDR1 SGHTA, CDR2 FQGNSA. The CDR3 loop spans 14 amino acids. The CDR3 coding sequence is TGTGCCAGCAGCTTAGCGGGGCCCTACAATGAGCAGTTCTTC. This translates into CASSLAGPYNEQFF.